This TCR beta chain originates from a study of cytomegalovirus exposure and HLA in healthy donors listed by TCRdb under 2017. Concerning the study at large: A later analysis indicated that the 120 or so validation repertoires were generated on the platform also employed for the 666 repertoires of the first cohort. Besides the first cohort of about 730 subjects, a separate validation cohort made up of roughly 120 different subjects was used. The study combined high-throughput TCR immunosequencing, statistical association of individual TCRs with disease status, and machine learning to predict cytomegalovirus infection status. The study aimed to test whether cataloging public T cell receptors could reveal signatures of past pathogen exposure. On the study overall, not on this receptor specifically: Most TCR sequences were seen in very few donors, while some public TCRs were found in many individuals. Cytomegalovirus status was reported to be diagnosed by the classifier with high specificity and sensitivity in both the original and validation cohorts. The study listed 164 TCR beta chains as associated with cytomegalovirus. Of the cluster scores, 90% to 95% were above 0 in a later analysis, which found that TCRs clustered in the first cohort also tended to co-occur in the 90 to 150 validation repertoires. A few of the identified cytomegalovirus-associated TCR beta chains were confirmed in vitro to be specific for cytomegalovirus antigens. A later analysis lacked HLA typing for the validation cohort, so it scored co-occurrence in that cohort across all 110 or so repertoires. The authors suggested that the approach could potentially be extended to other disease states and immunological phenotypes.

With regard to this clone: It lacks a known antigen. No base quality information exists; no much larger clone differs at one position.

The CDR3 numbers 13 residues from cysteine through phenylalanine. The DNA shown is the 39-base CDR3, in frame from base 1. Relative to germline, V is 2 bases shorter and J is 4 bases shorter, with 9 bases between their ends. Reading the germline V gene gives CDR1 SGDLS and CDR2 YYNGEE. Separate from the approximately 730-subject first cohort, the validation cohort of 120 subjects was the group to which the donors belonged. The library was built by means of the immunoSEQ multiplex PCR assay. On the authors' methods: A statistical classification framework was developed to diagnose cytomegalovirus status using the catalog of TCR beta chain sequences. In its TCRdb copy, this immuneACCESS table keeps in-frame sequences only and misses some clones. Where compared with another copy, unresolved V genes explain less than half of these, and the others have no known cause. V and J calls and clone size are copied from that table; D and trimming were computed from the DNA. The sample table records roughly 300,000 clones; 86% of these occur just once. The ten largest account for around 0.84% of the sample.

This clonotype was obtained from a woman younger than 30 in good health and CMV-seronegative. The source material was PBMCs. The sequence joins TRBV9 to TRBJ1-1, with a tentative D gene TRBD1 over 6 matching bases. The sequenced DNA: TGTGCCAGCAGCGTGGCAGGGGCCACTGAAGCTTTCTTT. Its translation reads: CASSVAGATEAFF. The CDR3 plus the reference TRBV9 and TRBJ1-1 genes for the other parts give the full variable domain: DSGVTQTPKHLITATGQRVTLRCSPRSGDLSVYWYQQSLDQGLQFLIQYYNGEERAKGNILERFSAQQFPDLHSELNLSSLELGDSALYFCASSVAGATEAFFGQGTRLTVV.